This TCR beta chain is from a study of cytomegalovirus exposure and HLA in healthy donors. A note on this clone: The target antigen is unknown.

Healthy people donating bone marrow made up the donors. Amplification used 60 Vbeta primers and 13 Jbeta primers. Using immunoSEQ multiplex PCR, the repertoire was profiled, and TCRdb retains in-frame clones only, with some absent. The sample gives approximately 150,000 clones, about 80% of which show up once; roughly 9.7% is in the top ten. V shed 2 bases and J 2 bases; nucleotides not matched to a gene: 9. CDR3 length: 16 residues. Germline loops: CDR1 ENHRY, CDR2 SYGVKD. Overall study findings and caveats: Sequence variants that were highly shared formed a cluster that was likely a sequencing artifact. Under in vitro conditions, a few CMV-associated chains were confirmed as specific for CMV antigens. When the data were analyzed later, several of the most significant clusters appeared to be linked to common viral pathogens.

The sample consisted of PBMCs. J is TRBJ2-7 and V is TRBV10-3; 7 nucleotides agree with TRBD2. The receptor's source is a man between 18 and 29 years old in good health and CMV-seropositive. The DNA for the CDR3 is TGTGCCATCAGTGAGGGCCTGGCTAGCGGTACCTACGAGCAGTACTTC. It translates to CAISEGLASGTYEQYF.